Listed below are T cell receptor beta chains from one sample, sequenced in a study of early T cells in non-severe SARS-CoV-2 infection. MiXCR was run by TCRdb on the 5' RACE reads, yielding one entry per CDR3 protein. The table records over 50,000 distinct CDR3 sequences, over 7% of them present only once. The sequenced material came from whole blood. Receptor source: an adult who was a healthcare worker with PCR-confirmed SARS-CoV-2 infection or an uninfected control (not recorded which). The CDR3 runs from the conserved cysteine through the conserved F or W. The D gene is left open where the match is weak. Clone size appears in some rows only: once, few, many, or a class for an expanded clone.

j_gene	abundance	v_gene	d_gene	CDR3nt	CDR3aa
TRBJ2-1	many	TRBV18	.	TGTGCCAGCTCACCAGGAGTTCCGGGGTTCCATGAGCAGTTCTTC	CASSPGVPGFHEQFF
TRBJ2-1	.	TRBV27	TRBD1	TGTGCCAGCAGTTTGGGAGCCTGGGGGACAGGTGAGGAGCAGTTCTTC	CASSLGAWGTGEEQFF
TRBJ2-1	many	TRBV7-9	.	TGTGCCAGCAGCTCCGGGGGCAGGCTTCTAAACAATGAGCAGTTCTTC	CASSSGGRLLNNEQFF
TRBJ1-2	many	TRBV6-6	.	TGTGCCAGCAGCGTGGCAGGCTATGGCTACACCTTC	CASSVAGYGYTF
TRBJ1-1	.	TRBV11-2	.	TGTGCCAGCAGCTTTAAGCAGGGGATGGGGACTGAAGCTTTCTTT	CASSFKQGMGTEAFF
TRBJ2-2	few	TRBV7-3	.	TGTGCCAGCAGCTTAGACTCCACCTGGACCGGGGAGCTGTTTTTT	CASSLDSTWTGELFF
TRBJ2-1	.	TRBV12-3/TRBV12-4	TRBD2	TGTGCCAGCAGTTCGTTTGGGGGGGAATACAATGAGCAGTTCTTC	CASSSFGGEYNEQFF
TRBJ1-1	.	TRBV6-5	.	TGTGCCAGCTCCATTGACGCAGGACAGACGAACACTGAAGCTTTCTTT	CASSIDAGQTNTEAFF
TRBJ1-5	many	TRBV20-1	TRBD1	TGCAGTGTGGGACAGGGAGTAGATCAGCCCCAGCATTTT	CSVGQGVDQPQHF
TRBJ2-7	.	TRBV6-1	TRBD1	TGTGCCAGCCACCGGGACAGGGTTTCCTACGAGCAGTACTTC	CASHRDRVSYEQYF
TRBJ2-3	.	TRBV12-3/TRBV12-4	TRBD1	TGTGCCAGCACCCCTACAGGGGGGAACACAGATACGCAGTATTTT	CASTPTGGNTDTQYF
TRBJ2-3	.	TRBV20-1	TRBD2	TGCAGTGCGGGACTAGCGGGGGGCCGCCGAGATACGCAGTATTTT	CSAGLAGGRRDTQYF
TRBJ2-1	.	TRBV12-3/TRBV12-4	.	TGTGCCAGCAGTGTGGGATTAGGGATTGAGCAGTTCTTC	CASSVGLGIEQFF
TRBJ2-7	.	TRBV20-1	TRBD2	TGCAGTGCTAGAGACGGACTAGCGGGGGGATACGAGCAGTACTTC	CSARDGLAGGYEQYF
TRBJ1-1	many	TRBV30	.	TGTGCCTGGAGTGACAGCGATGGTTGGACTGAAGCTTTCTTT	CAWSDSDGWTEAFF
TRBJ2-3	.	TRBV7-2	.	TGTGCCAGCAGCTTAGAGTTCACAGATACGCAGTATTTT	CASSLEFTDTQYF
TRBJ2-7	.	TRBV7-6	.	TGTGCCAGCACCCTGGGGGGGGGGCGCCTCGAGCAGTACTTC	CASTLGGGRLEQYF
TRBJ2-7	.	TRBV7-9	.	TGTGCCAGCAGCTTAGTCCTAGCGCCTGCCTACGAGCAGTACTTC	CASSLVLAPAYEQYF
TRBJ2-1	.	TRBV9	.	TGTGCCAGCAGCGCTCCATACATTAATGAGCAGTTCTTC	CASSAPYINEQFF
TRBJ2-7	few	TRBV20-1	.	TGCAGTGCTAGTATAGAAGGAGCCTACGAGCAGTACTTC	CSASIEGAYEQYF
TRBJ2-1	once	TRBV4-1	.	TGCGCCAGCAGCCAAGGAGGGGGCAAATCGGGAGGGATTTACAATGAGCAGTTCTTC	CASSQGGGKSGGIYNEQFF
TRBJ1-2	.	TRBV20-1	TRBD1	TGCAGTGCCACAGGGGAGGTTAACTATGGCTACACCTTC	CSATGEVNYGYTF
TRBJ2-1	few	TRBV14	.	TGTGCCAGCAGCCAGGGACTTCCTAAGGGTGAGCAGTTCTTC	CASSQGLPKGEQFF
TRBJ2-1	.	TRBV5-1	.	TGCGCCAGCAGCCAAACGGGTGGAGCACCCTTGTGGTTCTTC	CASSQTGGAPLWFF
TRBJ2-2	few	TRBV4-2	.	TGTGCCAGCAGCCACCCGCCCGGGAAAAACACCGGGGAGCTGTTTTTT	CASSHPPGKNTGELFF
TRBJ2-1	few	TRBV28	.	TGTGCCAGCATCCGGAGGGGGAGGAATGAGCAGTTCTTC	CASIRRGRNEQFF
TRBJ2-1	many	TRBV4-1	TRBD2	TGCGCCAGCAGCCACGGACTAGCGGATGAGCAGTTCTTC	CASSHGLADEQFF
TRBJ2-7	many	TRBV2	TRBD2	TGTGCCAGCAGTGATACTAGCGGGGTTGTCGAGCAGTACTTC	CASSDTSGVVEQYF
TRBJ1-2	.	TRBV12-3/TRBV12-4	TRBD1	TGTGCCAGCAGATATGCAGGGGGCGTCTATGGCTACACCTTC	CASRYAGGVYGYTF
TRBJ2-7	.	TRBV29-1	.	TGCAGCGTTGGTAACACCTACGAGCAGTACTTC	CSVGNTYEQYF
TRBJ2-3	few	TRBV9	TRBD2	TGTGCCAGCAGCGCCGGACTAGCGGGACTCACAGATACGCAGTATTTT	CASSAGLAGLTDTQYF
TRBJ1-2	many	TRBV6-1	.	TGTGCCAGCAGTGACAGGGCTAACTATGGCTACACCTTC	CASSDRANYGYTF
TRBJ2-2	few	TRBV7-9	.	TGTGCCAGCAGCGGGGTTTTCACCGGGGAGCTGTTTTTT	CASSGVFTGELFF
TRBJ2-1	.	TRBV20-1	.	TGCAGTGCTAGGGGCGGAAATGAGCAGTTCTTC	CSARGGNEQFF
TRBJ2-7	.	TRBV5-1	TRBD2	TGCGCCAGCAGCTTGGGTAGCGGGGGGTACGAGCAGTACTTC	CASSLGSGGYEQYF
TRBJ2-5	.	TRBV12-3/TRBV12-4	TRBD1	TGTGCCAGCAGGGCCGGGACAGGGTACGAGACCCAGTACTTC	CASRAGTGYETQYF
TRBJ1-6	many	TRBV6-1	.	TGTGCCAGCAGTGATGGGTCATGGGTGCTACAAAGGACAAATTCACCCCTCCACTTT	CASSDGSWVLQRTNSPLHF
TRBJ1-1	few	TRBV12-3/TRBV12-4	.	TGTGCCAGCAGTCCCCTAGGTATGAACACTGAAGCTTTCTTT	CASSPLGMNTEAFF
TRBJ2-3	.	TRBV7-2	.	TGTGCCAGCAGCTTCTCAGGTGATACGCAGTATTTT	CASSFSGDTQYF
TRBJ1-1	many	TRBV20-1	.	TGCAGTGCTAGAGATCCAGGACAAAACACTGAAGCTTTCTTT	CSARDPGQNTEAFF